What follows are 10 T cell receptor beta chains derived from one specimen sequenced in a study of lung T cells in sarcoidosis with Löfgren's syndrome. TCRdb reprocessed the reads with MiXCR, giving one entry per CDR3 protein. The profile covers tens of thousands of distinct CDR3 sequences, with 20% to 25% appearing a single time and about 2% taken by the ten largest. The sequenced sample consisted of CD4+ T cells from PBMCs. The receptors originated from a human donor with sarcoidosis (Löfgren's syndrome or another form), or a control subject (not recorded which).

This clonotype appeared a few times. This chain uses TRBV19 with TRBJ2-7, with 8 bases that match TRBD2. The CDR3 spans 16 residues. CDR1 and CDR2 (germline): LNHDA, SQIVND (reference sequence). Trimming took 3 bases from V and 4 from J; bases not matched to a gene: 11. CDR3 loop: CASSMGTAGLGYEQYF. The CDR3 nucleotides are TGTGCCAGTAGTATGGGGACGGCGGGACTAGGATACGAGCAGTACTTC.

There are many counts of this clonotype. CDR3 DNA: TGCAGTGCTAGATCCGCGATGACTAGCGGGGGGGACAATGAGCAGTTCTTC. Amino acid sequence: CSARSAMTSGGDNEQFF. The chain employs TRBV20-1 and TRBJ2-1; 14 nucleotides match TRBD2. The germline gives CDR1 DFQATT, CDR2 SNEGSKA (reference sequence). This CDR3 spans 17 amino acids. Trimming removed 2 bases from V and 5 bases from J; junction bases left unmatched: 8.

At least ten counts were recorded for this clonotype. The chain recombines TRBV6-1 with TRBJ2-3; D may be TRBD1 (6 bases). Germline V lookup: CDR1 MNHNS, CDR2 SASEGT. V shed 6 bases and J shed 5 bases, with 18 bases lying between them. The CDR3 has 15 residues. DNA for the CDR3: TGTGCCAGCAGCCCCGGACAGAATGCAATAGATACGCAGTATTTT. Its protein product is CASSPGQNAIDTQYF.

This clonotype came up a few times. The V call is TRBV5-4, the J call TRBJ1-2; no definite D call. Trimming removed 4 bases from V and 5 bases from J, with 12 bases in between. Germline V gene data show CDR1 as SGHNT and CDR2 as YYREEE (reference sequence). CDR3 length equals 13 residues. Written as DNA, the CDR3 is TGTGCCAGCAGCCGGACGGAAAAGTATGGCTACACCTTC. It codes for CASSRTEKYGYTF.

This clonotype was seen repeatedly, ten times or more. This chain joins TRBV6-6 and TRBJ1-1; maybe TRBD1 (5 bases). V shed 2 bases and J shed 1 base, with 14 bases lying between them. In germline, CDR1 is MNHNY, CDR2 SVGAGI (reference sequence). This CDR3 region has 16 residues. Here the CDR3 reads CASSYKGQGKNTEAFF. CDR3 in DNA: TGTGCCAGCAGTTACAAGGGGCAGGGTAAGAACACTGAAGCTTTCTTT.

To note about this clonotype: The junction differs from germline at one of its ends, possibly a read error. The rearrangement uses TRBV4-1 and TRBJ2-7; possibly TRBD1 or TRBD2 for D (5 bases each). Germline V gene data show CDR1 as MGHRA and CDR2 as YSYEKL. This CDR3 is 16 amino acids long. CDR3 residues: CASSQTPGHGAYEQHF. The CDR3 nucleotides read TGCGCCAGCAGCCAAACCCCGGGGCACGGCGCCTACGAGCAGCACTTC.

In this sample, this clonotype turned up many times. The genes are TRBV15 and TRBJ2-4; D possibly uses TRBD1 or TRBD2 (5 bases each). CDR1 is LNHNV, CDR2 YYDKDF, per germline (reference sequence). The CDR3 is made up of 16 amino acids. V was clipped by 0 bases and J by 0 bases, with 9 bases between them. CDR3 DNA sequence: TGTGCCACCAGCAGAGACAGGGAGCTAGCCAAAAACATTCAGTACTTC. Its protein product is CATSRDRELAKNIQYF.

This clonotype was picked up many times. V gene TRBV20-1 combines with J gene TRBJ2-6, with D unclear. CDR3 length equals 15 residues. Deletions cut 6 bases from V and 0 bases from J, with 12 bases between. Germline loops: CDR1 DFQATT, CDR2 SNEGSKA (reference sequence). The CDR3 nucleotides are TGCAGTGCCCCCAATAGTCACTCTGGGGCCAACGTCCTGACTTTC. It encodes CSAPNSHSGANVLTF.

V is TRBV12-3 or TRBV12-4 and J is TRBJ2-7, with 8 positions matching TRBD1. CDR3 size: 14 residues. V lost 6 bases, J lost 2 bases, and 6 bases stayed unmatched. The CDR3 nucleotides read TGTGCCAGCAGGCCGGCAGGGGGCACCTACGAGCAGTACTTC. This encodes CASRPAGGTYEQYF.

The chain links TRBV2 to TRBJ2-7; no clear D. Germline assignment: CDR1 SNHLY and CDR2 FYNNEI. The CDR3 is 8 residues long. CDR3 sequence reads: CASSPTEV. The CDR3 nucleotides are TGTGCCAGCTCTCCCACGGAAGTC.